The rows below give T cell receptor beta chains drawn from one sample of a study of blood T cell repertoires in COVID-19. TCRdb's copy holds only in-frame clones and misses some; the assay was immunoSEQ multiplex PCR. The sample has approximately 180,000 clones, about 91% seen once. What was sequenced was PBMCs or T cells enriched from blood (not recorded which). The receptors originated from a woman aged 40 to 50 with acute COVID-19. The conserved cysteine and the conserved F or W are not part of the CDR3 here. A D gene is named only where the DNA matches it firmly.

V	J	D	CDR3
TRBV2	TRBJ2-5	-	ASSSAGHGQETQY
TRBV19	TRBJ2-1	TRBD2	ASSIGGVAGEVQF
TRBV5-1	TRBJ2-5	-	ASSLGGLQETQY
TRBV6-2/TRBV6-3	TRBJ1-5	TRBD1	ASSRTGVGQPQH
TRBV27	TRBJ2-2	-	ASQGYDTGELF
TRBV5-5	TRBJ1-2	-	ASSLAAGMDGYT
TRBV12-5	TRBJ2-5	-	ASGSGKETQY
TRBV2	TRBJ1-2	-	ASSDAGGFYGYT
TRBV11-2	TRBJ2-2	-	ASSLDGGKAGELF
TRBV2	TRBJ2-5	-	ASSEVVRETQY
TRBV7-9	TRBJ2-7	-	ASILIGGTGHEQY
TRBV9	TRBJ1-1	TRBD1	ASSGDSMNTEAF
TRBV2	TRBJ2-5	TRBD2	ASSGTSGGHQETQY
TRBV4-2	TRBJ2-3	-	ASSPVLVADTQY
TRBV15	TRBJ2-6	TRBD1	ATSTGTAGANVLT
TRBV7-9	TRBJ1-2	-	ASSLARDGYT
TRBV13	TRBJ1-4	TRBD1	ASSSPGTGNEKLF
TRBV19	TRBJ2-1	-	ASSIAGGDEQF
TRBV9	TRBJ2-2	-	ASSLPGSDTGELF
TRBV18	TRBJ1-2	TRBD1	ASSPPVKGTGYGYT
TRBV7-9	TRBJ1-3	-	ASSLRRDGAGNTIY
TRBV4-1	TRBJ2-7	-	ASSQEYSSYEQY
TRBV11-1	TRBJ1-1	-	ASSARRVGATEAF
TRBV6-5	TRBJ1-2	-	ASRNTANYGYT
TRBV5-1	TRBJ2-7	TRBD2	ASSQGLVSYEQY
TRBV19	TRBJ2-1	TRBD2	ASSIAQRDYNEQF
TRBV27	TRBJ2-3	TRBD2	ASSLRQAGGTDTQY
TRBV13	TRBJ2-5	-	ASSLGGREETQY
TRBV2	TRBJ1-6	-	ASSELSGANSPLH
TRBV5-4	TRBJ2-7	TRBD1	ASSHGTAALYEQY
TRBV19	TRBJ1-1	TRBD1	ASSLPRGQVNTEAF
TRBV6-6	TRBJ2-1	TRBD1	ASSLTGTGYEQF
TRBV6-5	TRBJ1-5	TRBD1	ASSIDRGNQPQH